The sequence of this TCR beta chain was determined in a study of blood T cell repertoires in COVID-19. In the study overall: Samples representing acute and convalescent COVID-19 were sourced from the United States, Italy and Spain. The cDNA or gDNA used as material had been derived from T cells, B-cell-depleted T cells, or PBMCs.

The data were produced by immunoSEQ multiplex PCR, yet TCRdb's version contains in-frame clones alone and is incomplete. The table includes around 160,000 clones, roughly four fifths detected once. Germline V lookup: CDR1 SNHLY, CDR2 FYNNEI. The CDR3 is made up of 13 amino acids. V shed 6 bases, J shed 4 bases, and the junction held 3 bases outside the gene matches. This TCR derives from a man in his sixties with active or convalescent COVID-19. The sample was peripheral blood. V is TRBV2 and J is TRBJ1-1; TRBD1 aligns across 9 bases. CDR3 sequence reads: CASRDRGITEAFF. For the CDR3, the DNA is TGTGCCAGCAGGGACAGGGGTATCACTGAAGCTTTCTTT.